The present TCR beta chain was sequenced within a study of shared clonotypes between healthy human individuals. From germline, CDR1 is SGDLS and CDR2 YYNGEE. The CDR3 extends over 14 amino acids. Trimming took 5 bases from V and 7 from J, leaving 16 bases between them. Assay: immunoSEQ multiplex PCR; the TCRdb copy retains only in-frame clones and omits some. Among roughly 2,300,000 clones, about 90% were seen once, and the ten largest hold roughly 0.34%. The sequence came from a young man in good health. Some clones in this sample may be carry-over from other donors' samples. The chain uses TRBV9 and TRBJ1-5; D gene unclear. Material for sequencing was naive CD4+ T cells from PBMCs. Described subset: CD45RA+ positively selected. The CDR3 coding sequence is TGTGCCAGCAGTGCTACAGAATCATGGCAGCCCCAGCATTTT. It codes for CASSATESWQPQHF. Looking up the rest from reference TRBV9 and TRBJ1-5 gives the full variable domain: DSGVTQTPKHLITATGQRVTLRCSPRSGDLSVYWYQQSLDQGLQFLIQYYNGEERAKGNILERFSAQQFPDLHSELNLSSLELGDSALYFCASSATESWQPQHFGDGTRLSIL.